These T cell receptor beta chains were read from a single sample in a study of T cell responses to AZD1222 COVID-19 vaccine. Generated by immunoSEQ multiplex PCR, the TCRdb table keeps only in-frame clones and is missing some. Of 150,000 to 190,000 clones in the sample, around 87% were seen once. The input for sequencing was peripheral blood, taken 28 days after the second AZD1222 dose. These receptors all stem from an adult who received the AZD1222 COVID-19 vaccine. The CDR3 runs from the conserved cysteine through the conserved F or W. Fields, in order: clone size, V gene, J gene, CDR3 protein. Expanded clones are given a class, and other clones once, few, many or no size at all.

clone size: .
V gene: TRBV18
J gene: TRBJ1-3
CDR3 protein: CASSRGVDTDTIYF

clone size: .
V gene: TRBV27
J gene: TRBJ2-1
CDR3 protein: CASSFGREGNEQFF

clone size: .
V gene: TRBV6-5
J gene: TRBJ1-2
CDR3 protein: CATQRNYGYTF

clone size: .
V gene: TRBV6-5
J gene: TRBJ1-1
CDR3 protein: CASIKDRVNTEAFF

clone size: .
V gene: TRBV3-1/TRBV3-2
J gene: TRBJ1-1
CDR3 protein: CASSQVSSNTEAFF

clone size: few
V gene: TRBV12-5
J gene: TRBJ2-2
CDR3 protein: CASGLVLGGDTGELFF

clone size: .
V gene: TRBV5-1
J gene: TRBJ2-3
CDR3 protein: CASSLRGTSTDTQYF

clone size: many
V gene: TRBV7-8
J gene: TRBJ2-2
CDR3 protein: CASSPFAGLNTGELFF

clone size: .
V gene: TRBV28
J gene: TRBJ2-7
CDR3 protein: CASRGGSGGYEQYF

clone size: .
V gene: TRBV7-9
J gene: TRBJ2-5
CDR3 protein: CASSLYRGQIQETQYF

clone size: .
V gene: TRBV14
J gene: TRBJ2-1
CDR3 protein: CASSQGISGRSGEQFF

clone size: .
V gene: TRBV7-7
J gene: TRBJ2-5
CDR3 protein: CASSLLAEETQYF

clone size: .
V gene: TRBV7-9
J gene: TRBJ2-2
CDR3 protein: CASSLGVNTGELFF

clone size: .
V gene: TRBV30
J gene: TRBJ2-7
CDR3 protein: CAWSEAGGFRKQYF

clone size: .
V gene: TRBV7-8
J gene: TRBJ1-1
CDR3 protein: CASSPGRPEAFF

clone size: .
V gene: TRBV10-3
J gene: TRBJ1-2
CDR3 protein: CAIRSGARDGYTF

clone size: .
V gene: TRBV7-3
J gene: TRBJ2-1
CDR3 protein: CASSLSTPGRNEQFF

clone size: .
V gene: TRBV3-1/TRBV3-2
J gene: TRBJ1-2
CDR3 protein: CASSPSRTGSYGYTF

clone size: .
V gene: TRBV7-9
J gene: TRBJ2-5
CDR3 protein: CASSPLGVEETQYF

clone size: .
V gene: TRBV11-2
J gene: TRBJ2-7
CDR3 protein: CASSPGYEQYF

clone size: .
V gene: TRBV5-1
J gene: TRBJ2-5
CDR3 protein: CASSFRGEETQYF

clone size: .
V gene: TRBV7-2
J gene: TRBJ2-1
CDR3 protein: CASSLTSGSPNEQFF

clone size: .
V gene: TRBV20-1
J gene: TRBJ2-7
CDR3 protein: CSATYRGGQYF

clone size: .
V gene: TRBV7-2
J gene: TRBJ2-7
CDR3 protein: CASSPPTGLREQYF

clone size: .
V gene: TRBV11-1
J gene: TRBJ2-7
CDR3 protein: CASSLAGHDEQYF

clone size: .
V gene: TRBV11-2
J gene: TRBJ2-1
CDR3 protein: CASSLEGQGGRNEQFF

clone size: .
V gene: TRBV7-2
J gene: TRBJ2-1
CDR3 protein: CASSLDRIDEQFF

clone size: .
V gene: TRBV5-1
J gene: TRBJ2-3
CDR3 protein: CASSSGTSGPTDTQYF

clone size: .
V gene: TRBV6-5
J gene: TRBJ2-7
CDR3 protein: CASSSGTSGYEQYF

clone size: .
V gene: TRBV5-8
J gene: TRBJ1-3
CDR3 protein: CASRQTGSGNTIYF

clone size: .
V gene: TRBV5-1
J gene: TRBJ2-5
CDR3 protein: CASSWGTAQETQYF

clone size: .
V gene: TRBV4-2
J gene: TRBJ2-1
CDR3 protein: CASSPPTASSYNEQFF

clone size: .
V gene: TRBV19
J gene: TRBJ1-5
CDR3 protein: CASPINGQGAHSNQPQHF

clone size: .
V gene: TRBV6-2/TRBV6-3
J gene: TRBJ2-7
CDR3 protein: CASSWYTGFGEQYF

clone size: .
V gene: TRBV9
J gene: TRBJ1-3
CDR3 protein: CASSLTMTGSDTIYF

clone size: .
V gene: TRBV7-6
J gene: TRBJ2-7
CDR3 protein: CASLPGFSPLEQYF

clone size: .
V gene: TRBV18
J gene: TRBJ1-5
CDR3 protein: CASSAGTASNQPQHF

clone size: .
V gene: TRBV6-5
J gene: TRBJ2-7
CDR3 protein: CASSPGTSGYEQYF

clone size: .
V gene: TRBV24-1
J gene: TRBJ1-2
CDR3 protein: CATSARSNYGYTF

clone size: .
V gene: TRBV5-6
J gene: TRBJ1-1
CDR3 protein: CASSFRGNTEAFF

clone size: .
V gene: TRBV27
J gene: TRBJ2-7
CDR3 protein: CASSPRLDGPYEQYF

clone size: .
V gene: TRBV7-2
J gene: TRBJ1-2
CDR3 protein: CASSLDATGGGSYGYTF

clone size: few
V gene: TRBV14
J gene: TRBJ1-1
CDR3 protein: CASSPDREDTEAFF

clone size: .
V gene: TRBV4-2
J gene: TRBJ2-3
CDR3 protein: CASTPGLAANTDTQYF

clone size: .
V gene: TRBV29-1
J gene: TRBJ2-3
CDR3 protein: CSATSGRMDTQYF

clone size: .
V gene: TRBV4-3
J gene: TRBJ2-1
CDR3 protein: CASSQVGSHYNEQFF

clone size: once
V gene: TRBV7-9
J gene: TRBJ1-1
CDR3 protein: CASSVRQGQGQAFF

clone size: .
V gene: TRBV9
J gene: TRBJ1-1
CDR3 protein: CASSVAGIGGTEAFF

clone size: .
V gene: TRBV28
J gene: TRBJ1-1
CDR3 protein: CASGRVRGEAFF

clone size: .
V gene: TRBV9
J gene: TRBJ2-7
CDR3 protein: CASSPGQDYEQYF

clone size: .
V gene: TRBV7-8
J gene: TRBJ2-7
CDR3 protein: CASRAGTSNYEQYF

clone size: .
V gene: TRBV6-4
J gene: TRBJ2-2
CDR3 protein: CASIQGIVYGLAAGTGELFF

clone size: .
V gene: TRBV10-3
J gene: TRBJ2-1
CDR3 protein: CASGIGSYNEQFF

clone size: .
V gene: TRBV6-4
J gene: TRBJ2-2
CDR3 protein: CASSEAPGTTTGELFF

clone size: .
V gene: TRBV9
J gene: TRBJ1-3
CDR3 protein: CASSREGLTGNTIYF